The clone carrying this T cell receptor (beta chain) was seen a few times. Its antigen is still unknown. Replicate sorted-subset PCRs were loaded with roughly 190 ng DNA, tens of thousands of T cell genomes. Clones were sequenced by immunoSEQ multiplex PCR, and TCRdb holds only the in-frame ones, with some missing. Of about 95,000 clones in the sample, approximately 61% were seen once. This sample was included in a study of shared clonotypes between healthy human individuals. The study, taken as a whole, reports: Clonotypes that were shared across a handful of donors made up 4.5% to 5% of naive CD4 clonotypes. Sorted-subset sequencing, rarefaction showed, was incomplete despite large depth.

Germline lookup yields CDR1 SEHNR and CDR2 FQNEAQ (reference sequence). Trimming removed 5 bases from V and 3 bases from J, with 17 bases in between. CDR3 length: 15 residues. The sample comprised memory CD8+ T cells sorted from blood. This sample's subset: CD45RO+ cells pooled with CCR7-negative TemRA cells. The sequence came from a young man in good health. The chain recombines TRBV7-9 with TRBJ2-7, with a possible D match to TRBD2 (6 bases). For the CDR3, the DNA is TGTGCCAGCAGCCGTCCGGGGGACTCTGACTACGAGCAGTACTTC. This translates into CASSRPGDSDYEQYF.